These 5 T cell receptor beta chains were sequenced from one sample in a study of T cell responses to AZD1222 COVID-19 vaccine. Profiling relied on immunoSEQ multiplex PCR, and the TCRdb table lists in-frame clones only, not all of them. The sample has about 140,000 clones, roughly 93% seen once; the top ten hold roughly 12%. This material consisted of peripheral blood, taken after recovery from COVID-19. The source is an adult who had recovered from COVID-19.

The chain links TRBV10-3 to TRBJ2-2, with D possibly TRBD2 on 6 matching bases. V lost 4 bases and J lost 6, with 15 bases in between. CDR3 length: 15 amino acids. CDR1 is ENHRY and CDR2 is SYGVKD in the germline V gene. CDR3 bases: TGTGCCATCAGTGGTAAGGGCGGGAATTCCGGGGAGCTGTTTTTT. Residues: CAISGKGGNSGELFF.

Here the CDR3 reads CATSDPTGPAGQPQHF. DNA of the CDR3: TGTGCCACCAGTGATCCGACCGGTCCGGCGGGTCAGCCCCAGCATTTT. The V gene is TRBV24-1, the J gene TRBJ1-5; D not resolved. V gave up 3 bases and J gave up 6 bases, with 17 bases separating them. The germline V gene encodes CDR1 KGHDR and CDR2 SFDVKD. This CDR3 is 16 amino acids long.

This clone appeared a single time. The chain uses TRBV28 and TRBJ2-1, with TRBD1 matching 7 bases. V lost 2 bases and J lost 8; bases outside the gene matches: 9. Germline CDR1 reads MDHEN; CDR2 reads SYDVKM. The length of the CDR3 is 15 residues. CDR3 protein: CASSLRATGTHEQFF. As DNA, the CDR3 is TGTGCCAGCAGTTTAAGGGCGACAGGGACCCATGAGCAGTTCTTC.

The chain is built from TRBV30 and TRBJ2-4, with D uncertain. Trimming shortened V by 1 base and J by 0 bases, and 10 bases separated the two germline ends. Germline lookup yields CDR1 GTSNPN and CDR2 SVGIG (reference sequence). The CDR3 is 15 amino acids. The CDR3, as DNA: TGTGCCTGGAGTGGTGACCAGATAGCCAAAAACATTCAGTACTTC. It encodes CAWSGDQIAKNIQYF.

The V and J genes are TRBV18 and TRBJ2-2, with a tentative D call TRBD2 (5 bases). The V and J ends lost 0 bases and 4 bases respectively, with 12 bases between them. CDR3 size: 16 residues. The germline V gene has CDR1 KGHSH and CDR2 LQKENI. Written as DNA, the CDR3 is TGTGCCAGCTCACCACCGTCTACGAGGGCCACCGGGGAGCTGTTTTTT. This encodes CASSPPSTRATGELFF.